These T cell receptor beta chains were read from a single sample in a study of blood T cell repertoires in COVID-19. The method was immunoSEQ multiplex PCR; TCRdb's version includes in-frame clones alone and lacks a portion of them. This sample carries around 370,000 clones, 88% of them seen once, and the ten largest clones take just under 7.5%. Sequencing was done on a sample of peripheral blood. The receptors come from a woman aged 70-85 years with COVID-19, enrolled during active disease. CDR3s include the opening cysteine and the closing phenylalanine or tryptophan. D genes are given only for firm matches. Expanded clones get a size class; other rows say once, few or many, or leave the size out.

J gene: TRBJ2-1; clone size: .; D gene: .; V gene: TRBV27; CDR3 protein: CASSFKRWNEQFF; CDR3 DNA: TGTGCCAGCAGTTTTAAGCGGTGGAATGAGCAGTTCTTC
J gene: TRBJ1-4; clone size: once; D gene: TRBD1; V gene: TRBV4-1; CDR3 protein: CASSQPGQGEEKLFF; CDR3 DNA: TGCGCCAGCAGCCAGCCGGGACAGGGAGAAGAAAAACTGTTTTTT
J gene: TRBJ1-5; clone size: .; D gene: TRBD1; V gene: TRBV30; CDR3 protein: CAWSAGTGAYQPQHF; CDR3 DNA: TGTGCCTGGAGTGCCGGGACAGGAGCTTATCAGCCCCAGCATTTT
J gene: TRBJ1-1; clone size: .; D gene: .; V gene: TRBV5-1; CDR3 protein: CASRPGALNTEAFF; CDR3 DNA: TGCGCCAGCAGACCAGGGGCTCTGAACACTGAAGCTTTCTTT
J gene: TRBJ1-2; clone size: .; D gene: .; V gene: TRBV28; CDR3 protein: CASGSGTTYGYTF; CDR3 DNA: TGTGCCAGCGGATCCGGGACAACCTATGGCTACACCTTC
J gene: TRBJ1-2; clone size: .; D gene: TRBD1; V gene: TRBV5-4; CDR3 protein: CASSLDGGGGGYTF; CDR3 DNA: TGTGCCAGCAGCTTGGACGGAGGGGGCGGTGGCTACACCTTC
J gene: TRBJ1-3; clone size: .; D gene: .; V gene: TRBV10-2; CDR3 protein: CASSASFNSGNTIYF; CDR3 DNA: TGCGCCAGCAGTGCCTCTTTTAACTCTGGAAACACCATATATTTT
J gene: TRBJ1-2; clone size: .; D gene: TRBD1; V gene: TRBV5-6; CDR3 protein: CASSFDRVGGYTF; CDR3 DNA: TGTGCCAGCAGCTTTGACAGGGTGGGAGGCTACACCTTC
J gene: TRBJ1-1; clone size: .; D gene: .; V gene: TRBV5-1; CDR3 protein: CASSLYGDTEAFF; CDR3 DNA: TGCGCCAGCAGCTTGTACGGGGACACTGAAGCTTTCTTT
J gene: TRBJ1-1; clone size: .; D gene: .; V gene: TRBV24-1; CDR3 protein: CATRHERNTEAFF; CDR3 DNA: TGTGCCACCAGGCATGAGAGGAACACTGAAGCTTTCTTT
J gene: TRBJ1-4; clone size: .; D gene: .; V gene: TRBV4-1; CDR3 protein: CASSQSQIFEKLFF; CDR3 DNA: TGCGCCAGCAGCCAATCTCAGATCTTTGAAAAACTGTTTTTT
J gene: TRBJ2-7; clone size: .; D gene: TRBD2; V gene: TRBV27; CDR3 protein: CASSFSTSGGKSSYEQYF; CDR3 DNA: TGTGCCAGCAGTTTTTCAACTAGCGGGGGCAAAAGCTCCTACGAGCAGTACTTC
J gene: TRBJ2-7; clone size: .; D gene: TRBD1; V gene: TRBV6-5; CDR3 protein: CASSSTGTSYEQYF; CDR3 DNA: TGTGCCAGCAGTTCGACAGGGACATCCTACGAGCAGTACTTC
J gene: TRBJ1-6; clone size: .; D gene: .; V gene: TRBV10-3; CDR3 protein: CAISDPAPGLANSPLHF; CDR3 DNA: TGTGCCATCAGTGACCCCGCACCCGGTTTAGCAAATTCACCCCTCCACTTT
J gene: TRBJ2-5; clone size: .; D gene: .; V gene: TRBV2; CDR3 protein: CASSLQTEEETQYF; CDR3 DNA: TGTGCCAGCAGTCTTCAGACAGAAGAGGAGACCCAGTACTTC
J gene: TRBJ2-7; clone size: .; D gene: .; V gene: TRBV20-1; CDR3 protein: CSASGQGLFSYEQYF; CDR3 DNA: TGCAGTGCTAGTGGTCAGGGCCTATTCTCCTACGAGCAGTACTTC